This T cell receptor (beta chain) was sequenced during a study of T cells in localized non-small cell lung cancer. Whole-study results and caveats: Adjacent lung was found to contain a median approximately 60 of the top 100 tumor clones. As only one tumor region underwent sequencing, heterogeneity remains possible.

In the case of this clone: What it binds is not known.

Profiling relied on immunoSEQ multiplex PCR, and the TCRdb table lists in-frame clones only, not all of them. The sample lists about 21,000 clones; around 85% were seen once. V shed 5 bases and J shed 0 bases, with 8 bases lying between them. Germline-derived CDR1 and CDR2 are LGHNA and YNFKEQ. The CDR3 runs 14 residues. This TCR was recovered from a woman aged 40-69 years with stage II squamous cell lung carcinoma. The sample here was PBMCs, taken before any cancer treatment. V and J are TRBV4-2 and TRBJ1-3, with D uncertain. The CDR3 is CASSSPGSGNTIYF. The CDR3 DNA follows: TGTGCCAGCAGCTCCCCCGGCTCTGGAAACACCATATATTTT.